The T cell receptor beta chain described here comes from a study of cytomegalovirus exposure and HLA in healthy donors. Findings and limits, study-wide: Analysis performed later showed TCR beta chains linked to HLA being more clonally expanded than equally common others. The study listed some 160 cytomegalovirus-associated TCR beta chains. Reportedly, cytomegalovirus status was diagnosed with high sensitivity and specificity. CMV antigen specificity was confirmed in vitro for a few CMV-associated chains.

As regards this clone: Its target is unknown.

The primer mix had 60 Vbeta and 13 Jbeta primers. Generated by immunoSEQ multiplex PCR, the TCRdb table keeps only in-frame clones and is missing some. Found here are under 200,000 clones, about four fifths of them singletons; the top ten hold approximately 13%. Germline V lookup: CDR1 MGHRA, CDR2 YSYEKL. The V end lost 4 bases, the J end lost 5 bases, and 14 bases lay between the germline ends. CDR3 length: 15 residues. The TCR originated in a woman in her 50s in good health and CMV-seronegative. The chain has TRBV4-1 and TRBJ2-2, with D possibly TRBD2 on 5 matching bases. The sample consisted of PBMCs. CDR3: CASSLAEGETGELFF. CDR3 coding DNA: TGCGCCAGCAGCCTCGCAGAGGGTGAAACCGGGGAGCTGTTTTTT.